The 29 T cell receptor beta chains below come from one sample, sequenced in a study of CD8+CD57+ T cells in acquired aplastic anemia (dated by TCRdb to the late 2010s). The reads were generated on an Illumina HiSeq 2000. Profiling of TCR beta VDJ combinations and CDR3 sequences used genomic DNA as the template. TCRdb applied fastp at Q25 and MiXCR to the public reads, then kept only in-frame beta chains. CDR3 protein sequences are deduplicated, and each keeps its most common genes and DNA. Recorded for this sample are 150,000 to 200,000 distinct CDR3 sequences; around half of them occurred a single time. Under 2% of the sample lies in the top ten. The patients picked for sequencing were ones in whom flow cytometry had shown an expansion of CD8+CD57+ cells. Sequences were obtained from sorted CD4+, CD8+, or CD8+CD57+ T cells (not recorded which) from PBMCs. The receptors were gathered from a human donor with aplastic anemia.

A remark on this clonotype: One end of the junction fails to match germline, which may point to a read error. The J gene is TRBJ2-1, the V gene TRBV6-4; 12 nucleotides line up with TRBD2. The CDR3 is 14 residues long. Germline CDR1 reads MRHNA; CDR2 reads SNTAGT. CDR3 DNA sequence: TGTGCCAGCAGTTACTCTAGCGGGGGGGACGAGCAGTTCTTC. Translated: CASSYSSGGDEQFF.

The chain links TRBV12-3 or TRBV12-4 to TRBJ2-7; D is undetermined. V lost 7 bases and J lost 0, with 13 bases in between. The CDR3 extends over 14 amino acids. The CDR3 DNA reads TGTGCCAGCATCCTTTCGGCAAGCTCCTACGAGCAGTACTTC. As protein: CASILSASSYEQYF.

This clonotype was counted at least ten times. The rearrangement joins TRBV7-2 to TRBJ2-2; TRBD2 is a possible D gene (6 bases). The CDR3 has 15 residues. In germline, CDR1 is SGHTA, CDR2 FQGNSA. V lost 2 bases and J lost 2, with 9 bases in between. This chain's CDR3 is CASSLLASNTGELFF. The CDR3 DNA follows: TGTGCCAGCAGCTTACTAGCGAGTAACACCGGGGAGCTGTTTTTT. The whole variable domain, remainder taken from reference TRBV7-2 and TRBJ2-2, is GAGVSQSPSNKVTEKGKDVELRCDPISGHTALYWYRQSLGQGLEFLIYFQGNSAPDKSGLPSDRFSAERTGGSVSTLTIQRTQQEDSAVYLCASSLLASNTGELFFGEGSRLTVL.

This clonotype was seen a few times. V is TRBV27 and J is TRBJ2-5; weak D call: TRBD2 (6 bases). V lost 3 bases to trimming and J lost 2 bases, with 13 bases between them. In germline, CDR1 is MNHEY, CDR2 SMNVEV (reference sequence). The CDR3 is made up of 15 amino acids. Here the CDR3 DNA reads TGTGCCAGCAGTTTTATGGGAGGAGGGCAAGAGACCCAGTACTTC. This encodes CASSFMGGGQETQYF.

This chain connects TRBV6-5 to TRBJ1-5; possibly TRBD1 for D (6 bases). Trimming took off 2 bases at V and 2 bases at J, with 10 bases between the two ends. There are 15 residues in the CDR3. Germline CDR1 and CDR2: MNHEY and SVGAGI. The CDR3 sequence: CASSYIGGGNQPQHF. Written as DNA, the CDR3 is TGTGCCAGCAGTTACATAGGGGGTGGCAATCAGCCCCAGCATTTT.

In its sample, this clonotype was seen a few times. This CDR3 is CASSPGQTDEAFF. The DNA of the CDR3 is TGCGCCAGCAGCCCAGGACAGACCGATGAAGCTTTCTTT. The chain employs TRBV5-1 and TRBJ1-1, with D perhaps TRBD1 (6 bases). Germline lookup yields CDR1 SGHRS and CDR2 YFSETQ. Trimming took 4 bases from V and 7 from J, leaving 14 bases between them. The CDR3 is made up of 13 amino acids.

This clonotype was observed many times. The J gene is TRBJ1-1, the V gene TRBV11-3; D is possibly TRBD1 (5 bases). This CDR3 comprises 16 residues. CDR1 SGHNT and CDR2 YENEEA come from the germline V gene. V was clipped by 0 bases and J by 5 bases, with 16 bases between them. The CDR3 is CASSLDRDLSWTEAFF. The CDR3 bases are TGTGCCAGCAGCTTAGACCGGGACCTAAGTTGGACTGAAGCTTTCTTT.

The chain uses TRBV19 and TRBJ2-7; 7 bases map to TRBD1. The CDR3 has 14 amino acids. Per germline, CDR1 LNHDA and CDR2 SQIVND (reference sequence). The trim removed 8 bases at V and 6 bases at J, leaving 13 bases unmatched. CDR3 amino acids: CASAATGKVSEQYF. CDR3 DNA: TGTGCCAGTGCCGCGACAGGGAAGGTTTCCGAGCAGTACTTC.

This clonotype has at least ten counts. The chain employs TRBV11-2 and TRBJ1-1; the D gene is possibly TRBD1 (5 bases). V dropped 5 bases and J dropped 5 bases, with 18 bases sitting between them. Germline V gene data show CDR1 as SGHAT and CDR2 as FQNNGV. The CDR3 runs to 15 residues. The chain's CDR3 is CASSHNRRPQTEAFF. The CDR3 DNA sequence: TGTGCCAGCAGCCATAACAGGCGCCCTCAAACTGAAGCTTTCTTT.

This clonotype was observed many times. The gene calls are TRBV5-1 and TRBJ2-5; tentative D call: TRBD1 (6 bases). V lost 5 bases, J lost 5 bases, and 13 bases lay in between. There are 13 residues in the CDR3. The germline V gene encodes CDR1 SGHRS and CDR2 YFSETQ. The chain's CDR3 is CASRLDSVETQYF. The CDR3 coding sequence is TGCGCCAGCAGGCTGGACAGTGTGGAGACCCAGTACTTC.

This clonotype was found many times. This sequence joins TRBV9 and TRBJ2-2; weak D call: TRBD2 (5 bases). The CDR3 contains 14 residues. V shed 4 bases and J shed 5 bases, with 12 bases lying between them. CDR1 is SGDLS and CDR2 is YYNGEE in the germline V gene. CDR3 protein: CASSLRTGTGELFF. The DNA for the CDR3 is TGTGCCAGCAGCCTCAGGACTGGGACCGGGGAGCTGTTTTTT.

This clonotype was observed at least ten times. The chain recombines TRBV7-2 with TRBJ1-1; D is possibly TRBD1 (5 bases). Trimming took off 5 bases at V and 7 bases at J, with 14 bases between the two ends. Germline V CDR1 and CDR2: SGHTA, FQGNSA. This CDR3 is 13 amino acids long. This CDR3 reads CASSMRQSLEAFF. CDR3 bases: TGTGCCAGCAGCATGAGACAGTCACTTGAAGCTTTCTTT.

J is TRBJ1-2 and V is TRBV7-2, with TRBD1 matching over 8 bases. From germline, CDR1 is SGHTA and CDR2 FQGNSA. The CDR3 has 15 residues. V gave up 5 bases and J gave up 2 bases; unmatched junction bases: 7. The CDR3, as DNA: TGTGCCAGCAGCCACGGGACAGGCAAAAACTATGGCTACACCTTC. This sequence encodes CASSHGTGKNYGYTF.

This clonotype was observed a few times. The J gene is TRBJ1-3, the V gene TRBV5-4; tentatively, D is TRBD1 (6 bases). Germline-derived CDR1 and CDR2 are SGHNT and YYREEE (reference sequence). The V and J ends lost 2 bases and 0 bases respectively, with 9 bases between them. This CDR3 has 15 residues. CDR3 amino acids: CASSLPGVSGNTIYF. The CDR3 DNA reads TGTGCCAGCAGCTTACCAGGGGTCTCTGGAAACACCATATATTTT.

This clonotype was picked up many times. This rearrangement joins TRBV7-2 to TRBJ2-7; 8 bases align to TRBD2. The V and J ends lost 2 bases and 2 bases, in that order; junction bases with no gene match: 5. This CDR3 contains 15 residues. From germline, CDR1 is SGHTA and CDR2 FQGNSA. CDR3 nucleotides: TGTGCCAGCAGCTTAACTCTTAGCGGGGCCTACGAGCAGTACTTC. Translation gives CASSLTLSGAYEQYF.

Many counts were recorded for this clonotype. The CDR3 DNA follows: TGTGCCAGCAGCCCTGGGGCCAACGTCCTGACTTTC. It encodes CASSPGANVLTF. The chain joins TRBV6-1 to TRBJ2-6; D is ambiguous. Trimming stripped 6 bases from V and 2 bases from J, with 2 bases between. The CDR3 is 12 amino acids. Per the germline V gene, CDR1 is MNHNS and CDR2 is SASEGT.

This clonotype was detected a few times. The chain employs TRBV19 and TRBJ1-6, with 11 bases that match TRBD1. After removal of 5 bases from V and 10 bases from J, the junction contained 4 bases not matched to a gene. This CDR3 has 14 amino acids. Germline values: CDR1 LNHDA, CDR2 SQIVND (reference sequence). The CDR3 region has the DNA TGTGCCAGTAGTCTCGGGACAGGGGGATCACCCCTCCACTTT. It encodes CASSLGTGGSPLHF.

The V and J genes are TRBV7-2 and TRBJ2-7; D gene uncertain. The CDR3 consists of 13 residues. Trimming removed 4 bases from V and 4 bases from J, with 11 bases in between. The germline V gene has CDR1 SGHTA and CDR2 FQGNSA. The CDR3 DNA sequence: TGTGCCAGCAGCTCCCCGGACGGGTACGAGCAGTACTTC. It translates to CASSSPDGYEQYF.

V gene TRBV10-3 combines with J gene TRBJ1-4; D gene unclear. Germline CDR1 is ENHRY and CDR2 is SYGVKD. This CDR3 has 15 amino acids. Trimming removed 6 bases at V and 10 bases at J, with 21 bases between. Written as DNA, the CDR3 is TGTGCCATCAGGAAAGCCGGGTCCTCGTGGGGAAAACTGTTTTTT. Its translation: CAIRKAGSSWGKLFF.

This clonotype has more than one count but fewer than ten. This CDR3 reads CASNSGNQPQHF. CDR3 coding DNA: TGTGCCAGCAACAGTGGGAATCAGCCCCAGCATTTT. The V and J genes are TRBV28 and TRBJ1-5; D is unresolved. Germline lookup yields CDR1 MDHEN and CDR2 SYDVKM. V lost 7 bases to trimming and J lost 4 bases, with 8 bases between them. This CDR3 comprises 12 residues.

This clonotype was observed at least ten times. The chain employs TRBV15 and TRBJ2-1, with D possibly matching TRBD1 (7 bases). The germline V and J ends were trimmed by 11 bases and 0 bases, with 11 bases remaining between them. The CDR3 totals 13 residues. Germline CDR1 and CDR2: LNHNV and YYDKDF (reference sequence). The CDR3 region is CAAGGSSYNEQFF. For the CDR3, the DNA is TGTGCCGCAGGGGGGAGCTCCTACAATGAGCAGTTCTTC. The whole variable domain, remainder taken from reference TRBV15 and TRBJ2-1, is DAMVIQNPRYQVTQFGKPVTLSCSQTLNHNVMYWYQQKSSQAPKLLFHYYDKDFNNEADTPDNFQSRRPNTSFCFLDIRSPGLGDTAMYLCAAGGSSYNEQFFGPGTRLTVL.

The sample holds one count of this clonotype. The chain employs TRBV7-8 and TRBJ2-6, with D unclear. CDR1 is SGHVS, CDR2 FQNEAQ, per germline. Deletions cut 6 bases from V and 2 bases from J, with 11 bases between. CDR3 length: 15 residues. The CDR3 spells CASSFVQAGANVLTF. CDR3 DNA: TGTGCCAGCAGTTTCGTACAAGCTGGGGCCAACGTCCTGACTTTC.

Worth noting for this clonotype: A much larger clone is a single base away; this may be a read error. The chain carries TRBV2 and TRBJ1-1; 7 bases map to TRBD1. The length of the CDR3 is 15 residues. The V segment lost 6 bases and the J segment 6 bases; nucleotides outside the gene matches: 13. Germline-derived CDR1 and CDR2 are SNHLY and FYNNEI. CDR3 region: CASSKSGGVGAEAFF. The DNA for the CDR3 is TGTGCCAGCAGCAAATCAGGGGGTGTCGGGGCTGAAGCTTTCTTT.

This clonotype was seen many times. The CDR3 DNA follows: TGTGCCAGCAGCTTATATCAAGGGTCGGAGACCCAGTACTTC. Amino acids: CASSLYQGSETQYF. This chain joins TRBV7-9 and TRBJ2-5; D uncertain. Trimming left V 2 bases short and J 5 bases short, with 12 bases between. Germline values: CDR1 SEHNR, CDR2 FQNEAQ (reference sequence). The CDR3 totals 14 residues.

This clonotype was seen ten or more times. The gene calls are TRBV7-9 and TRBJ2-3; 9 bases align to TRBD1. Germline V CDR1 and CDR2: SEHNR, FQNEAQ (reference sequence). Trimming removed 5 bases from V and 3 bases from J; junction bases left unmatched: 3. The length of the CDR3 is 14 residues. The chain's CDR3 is CASSPGTGTDTQYF. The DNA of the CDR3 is TGTGCCAGCAGCCCCGGGACAGGGACAGATACGCAGTATTTT.

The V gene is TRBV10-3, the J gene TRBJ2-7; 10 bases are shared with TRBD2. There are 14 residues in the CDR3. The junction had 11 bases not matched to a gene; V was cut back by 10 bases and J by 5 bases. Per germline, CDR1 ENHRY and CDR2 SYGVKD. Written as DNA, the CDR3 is TGTGCCACCACTGAGCGGGAGGGCCGCAACGAGCAGTACTTC. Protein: CATTEREGRNEQYF.

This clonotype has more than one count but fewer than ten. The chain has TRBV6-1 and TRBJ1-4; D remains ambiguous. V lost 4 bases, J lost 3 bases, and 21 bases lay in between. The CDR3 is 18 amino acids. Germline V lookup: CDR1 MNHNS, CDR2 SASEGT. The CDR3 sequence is CASSAKGYPGLSNEKLFF. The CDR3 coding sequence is TGTGCCAGCAGTGCTAAAGGATATCCCGGACTATCTAATGAAAAACTGTTTTTT.

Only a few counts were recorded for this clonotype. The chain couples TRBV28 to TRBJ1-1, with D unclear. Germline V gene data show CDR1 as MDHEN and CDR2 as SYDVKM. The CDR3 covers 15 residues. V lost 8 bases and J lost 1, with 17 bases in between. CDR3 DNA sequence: TGTGCCAGCTCGGTTTACCTATGGGGGAACACTGAAGCTTTCTTT. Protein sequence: CASSVYLWGNTEAFF.

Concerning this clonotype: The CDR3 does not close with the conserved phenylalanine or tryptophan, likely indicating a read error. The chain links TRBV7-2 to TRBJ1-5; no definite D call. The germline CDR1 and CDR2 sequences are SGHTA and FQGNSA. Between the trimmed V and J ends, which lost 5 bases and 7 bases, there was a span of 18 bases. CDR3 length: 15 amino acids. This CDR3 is CASSLGPAARQPQHL. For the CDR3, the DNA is TGTGCCAGCAGCCTCGGGCCAGCCGCCCGCCAGCCCCAGCATCTT.